Listed here are 6 T cell receptor beta chains from one sample, sequenced in a study of neurological immune-mediated disorders. TCRdb reprocessed the 5' RACE reads via MiXCR and lists one record per CDR3 protein. The sample includes about 21,000 distinct CDR3 sequences, roughly 17% of them seen just once. Sequencing was carried out using CD8+ T cells from blood. These receptors were obtained from a woman younger than 30 with multiple sclerosis.

The table lists this clonotype with many counts. The chain has TRBV6-6 and TRBJ1-1; D might be TRBD1 (5 bases). This CDR3 is built from 13 residues. Germline CDR1 and CDR2: MNHNY and SVGAGI (reference sequence). V dropped 6 bases and J dropped 4 bases, with 12 bases sitting between them. The CDR3 coding sequence is TGTGCCAGCAGGGCGGACAAACGCACTGAAGCTTTCTTT. Translated: CASRADKRTEAFF.

This clonotype showed up many times. V is TRBV12-3 or TRBV12-4 and J is TRBJ2-7; D ambiguous. This CDR3 region has 16 residues. Trimming pared 3 bases from V and 3 bases from J, leaving 18 bases between. CDR3 in amino acids: CASSFGEEIQSYEQYF. CDR3 DNA sequence: TGTGCCAGCAGTTTCGGTGAGGAGATTCAGAGCTACGAGCAGTACTTC.

In this sample, this clonotype is medium-sized. This sequence joins TRBV20-1 and TRBJ1-1, with TRBD1 matching 7 bases. Germline V CDR1 and CDR2: DFQATT, SNEGSKA (reference sequence). V gave up 8 bases and J gave up 3 bases; unmatched junction bases: 9. This CDR3 comprises 13 residues. CDR3 sequence reads: CSPRDSDHTEAFF. As DNA, the CDR3 is TGCAGTCCCCGGGACAGCGATCACACTGAAGCTTTCTTT.

This clonotype ranks as medium-sized. This chain connects TRBV4-1 to TRBJ2-3; 10 nucleotides line up with TRBD2. Germline CDR1 reads MGHRA; CDR2 reads YSYEKL. V shed 4 bases, J shed 6 bases, and the junction held 7 bases outside the gene matches. The CDR3 spans 15 residues. CDR3 sequence reads: CASSRLAGATDTQYF. CDR3 coding DNA: TGCGCCAGCAGCCGTCTAGCGGGGGCCACCGATACGCAGTATTTT.

This clonotype was seen ten or more times. The CDR3 spells CASSSTGGTDTQYF. DNA of the CDR3: TGTGCCAGCAGTTCGACAGGGGGCACAGATACGCAGTATTTT. This chain joins TRBV28 and TRBJ2-3; 8 nucleotides agree with TRBD1. The germline gives CDR1 MDHEN, CDR2 SYDVKM. This CDR3 comprises 14 residues. V lost 4 bases, J lost 1 base, and 1 base stayed unmatched. Using reference TRBV28 and TRBJ2-3 for the parts outside the CDR3, the full variable domain is DVKVTQSSRYLVKRTGEKVFLECVQDMDHENMFWYRQDPGLGLRLIYFSYDVKMKEKGDIPEGYSVSREKKERFSLILESASTNQTSMYLCASSSTGGTDTQYFGPGTRLTVL.

This clonotype was counted ten times or more. The chain links TRBV12-3 or TRBV12-4 to TRBJ2-7, with 11 bases identical to TRBD1. The CDR3 runs 16 residues. J lost 2 bases, V lost 4 bases, and 7 bases had no gene match. CDR3 sequence: CASSSPGQGVPYEQYV. The DNA of the CDR3 is TGTGCCAGCAGTTCACCGGGACAGGGGGTCCCCTACGAGCAGTACGTC.